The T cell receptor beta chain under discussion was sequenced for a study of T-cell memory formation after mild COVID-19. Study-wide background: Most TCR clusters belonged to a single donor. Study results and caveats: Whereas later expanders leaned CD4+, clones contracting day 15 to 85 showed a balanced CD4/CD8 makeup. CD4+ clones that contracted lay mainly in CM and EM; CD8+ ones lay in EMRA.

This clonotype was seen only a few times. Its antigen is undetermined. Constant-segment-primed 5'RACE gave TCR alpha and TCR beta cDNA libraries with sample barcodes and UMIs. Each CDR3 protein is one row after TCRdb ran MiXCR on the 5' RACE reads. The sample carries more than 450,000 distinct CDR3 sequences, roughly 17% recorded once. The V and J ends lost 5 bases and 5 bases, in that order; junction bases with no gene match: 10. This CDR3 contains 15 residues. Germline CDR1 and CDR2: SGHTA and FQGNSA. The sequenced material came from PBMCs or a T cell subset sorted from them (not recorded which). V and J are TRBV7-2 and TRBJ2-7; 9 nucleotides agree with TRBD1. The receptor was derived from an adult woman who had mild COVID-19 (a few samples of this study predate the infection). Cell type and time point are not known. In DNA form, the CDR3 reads TGTGCCAGCAGCCCCCCAGGGACAGGGTCCCACGAGCAGTACTTC. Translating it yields CASSPPGTGSHEQYF.